The sequence of this T cell receptor (beta chain) was determined in a study of identical twins. This clonotype was detected ten times or more. TCRdb analysed the 5' RACE reads with MiXCR anew, one entry per CDR3 protein. The data show about 690,000 distinct CDR3 sequences, with around 5.7% seen just once and about 1.8% held by the top ten. The CDR3 loop spans 15 amino acids. Trimming shortened V by 0 bases and J by 7 bases, and 12 bases separated the two germline ends. Specimen: naive T cells sorted from blood. This TCR was sampled from a man aged 18-30 years in good health. The rearrangement uses TRBV12-3 or TRBV12-4 and TRBJ2-2; D perhaps matches TRBD1 (5 bases). In DNA form, the CDR3 reads TGTGCCAGCAGTTTAGCGCAGGGTAGGGTCGGGGAGCTGTTTTTT. It encodes CASSLAQGRVGELFF.